This T cell receptor beta chain was sequenced for a study of T cells in Graves' hyperthyroidism and ophthalmopathy. Study results and caveats: Most thyroid clonotypes expanded above 0.001 were also detected in blood.

Template material for amplifying TCR beta CDR3 regions consisted of RNA transcripts. Carried out on the TCR CDR3, a first-round RT-PCR used the HTBI primer set. MiXCR, run by TCRdb on the multiplex PCR reads, gives a single entry per CDR3 protein. The table records nearly 600,000 distinct CDR3 sequences, 14% of them present only once. The ends lost 5 bases at V and 4 bases at J; junction bases unmatched: 6. CDR3 size: 14 residues. The V gene's germline CDR1 is LNHDA and CDR2 SQIVND (reference sequence). This clonotype has only one observation. The antigen is undetermined. The receptor's source is a woman aged 18-35 years with Graves' ophthalmopathy. The V call is TRBV19, the J call TRBJ2-3; TRBD1 agrees at 7 bases. Source material: blood. CDR3 DNA sequence: TGTGCCAGTAGTCCCGGGACAGAGCCAGATACGCAGTATTTT. Amino acid sequence: CASSPGTEPDTQYF.